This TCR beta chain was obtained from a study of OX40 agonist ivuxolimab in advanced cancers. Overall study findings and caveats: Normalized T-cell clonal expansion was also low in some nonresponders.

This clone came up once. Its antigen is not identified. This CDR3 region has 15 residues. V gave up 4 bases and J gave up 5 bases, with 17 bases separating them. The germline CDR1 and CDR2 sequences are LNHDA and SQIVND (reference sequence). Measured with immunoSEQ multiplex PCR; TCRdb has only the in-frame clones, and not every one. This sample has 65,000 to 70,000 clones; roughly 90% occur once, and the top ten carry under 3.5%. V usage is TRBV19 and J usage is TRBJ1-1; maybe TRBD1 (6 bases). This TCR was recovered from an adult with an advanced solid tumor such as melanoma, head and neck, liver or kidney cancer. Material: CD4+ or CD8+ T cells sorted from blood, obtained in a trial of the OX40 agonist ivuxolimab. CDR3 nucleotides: TGTGCCAGTAGTACCCGGGACAACCTCCGGACTGAAGCTTTCTTT. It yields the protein CASSTRDNLRTEAFF.